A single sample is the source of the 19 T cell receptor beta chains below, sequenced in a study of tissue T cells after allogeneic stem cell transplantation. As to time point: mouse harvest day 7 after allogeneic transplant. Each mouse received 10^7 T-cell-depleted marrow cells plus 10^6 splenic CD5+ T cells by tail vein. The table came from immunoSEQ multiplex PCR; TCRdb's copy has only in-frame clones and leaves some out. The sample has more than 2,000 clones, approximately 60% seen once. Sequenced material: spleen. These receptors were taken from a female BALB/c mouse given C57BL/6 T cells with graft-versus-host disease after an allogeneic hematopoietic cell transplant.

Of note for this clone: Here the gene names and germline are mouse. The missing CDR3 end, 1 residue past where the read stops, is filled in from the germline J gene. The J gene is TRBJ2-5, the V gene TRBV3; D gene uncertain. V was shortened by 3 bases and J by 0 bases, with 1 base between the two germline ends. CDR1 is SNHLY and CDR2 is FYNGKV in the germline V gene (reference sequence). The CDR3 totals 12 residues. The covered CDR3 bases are TGTGCCAGCAGCTTTAACCAAGACACCCAGTAC. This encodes CASSFNQDTQY. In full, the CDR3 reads CASSFNQDTQYF. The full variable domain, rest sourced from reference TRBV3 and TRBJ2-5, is GPKVLQIPSHQIIDMGQMVTLNCDPVSNHLYFYWYKQILGQQMEFLVNFYNGKVMEKSKLFKDQFSVERPDGSYFTLKIQPTALEDSAVYFCASSFNQDTQYFGPGTRLLVL.

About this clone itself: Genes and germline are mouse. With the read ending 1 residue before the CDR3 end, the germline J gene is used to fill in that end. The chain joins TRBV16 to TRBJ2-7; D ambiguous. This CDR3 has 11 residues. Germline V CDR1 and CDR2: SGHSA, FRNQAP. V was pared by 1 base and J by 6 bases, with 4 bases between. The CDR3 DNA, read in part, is TGTGCAAGCAGCTTAGGGGGTGAACAGTAC. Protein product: CASSLGGEQY. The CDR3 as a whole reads CASSLGGEQYF.

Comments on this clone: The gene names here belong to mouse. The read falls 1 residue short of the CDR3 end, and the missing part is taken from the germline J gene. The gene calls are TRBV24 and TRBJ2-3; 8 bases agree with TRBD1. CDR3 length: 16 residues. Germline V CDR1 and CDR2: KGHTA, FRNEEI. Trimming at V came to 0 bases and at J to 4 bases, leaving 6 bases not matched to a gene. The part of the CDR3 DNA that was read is TGTGCCAGCAGTCTGTATCTTACAGGGGGGACAGAAACGCTGTAT. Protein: CASSLYLTGGTETLY. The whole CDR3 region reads CASSLYLTGGTETLYF.

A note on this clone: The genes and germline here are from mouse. The CDR3 is CASSAPGQGDTQYF. The sequenced CDR3 bases are TGTGCCAGCAGTGCCCCGGGACAGGGAGACACCCAGTAC. This sequence joins TRBV13-3 and TRBJ2-5, with TRBD1 matching 9 bases. The read terminates 1 residue before the CDR3 end, so the remaining end is supplied by the germline J gene. J lost 5 bases, V lost 3 bases, and 4 bases had no gene match. This CDR3 comprises 14 residues. Germline values: CDR1 NNHDY, CDR2 SYVADS.

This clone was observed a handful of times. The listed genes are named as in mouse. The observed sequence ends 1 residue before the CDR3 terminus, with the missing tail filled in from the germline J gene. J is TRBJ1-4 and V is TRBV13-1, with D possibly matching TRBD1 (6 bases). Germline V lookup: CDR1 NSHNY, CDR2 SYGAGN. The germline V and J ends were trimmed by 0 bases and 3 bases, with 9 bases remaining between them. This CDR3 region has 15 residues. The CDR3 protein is CASSDVGTTNERLFF. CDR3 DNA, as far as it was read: TGTGCCAGCAGTGATGTCGGGACAACCAACGAAAGATTATTT.

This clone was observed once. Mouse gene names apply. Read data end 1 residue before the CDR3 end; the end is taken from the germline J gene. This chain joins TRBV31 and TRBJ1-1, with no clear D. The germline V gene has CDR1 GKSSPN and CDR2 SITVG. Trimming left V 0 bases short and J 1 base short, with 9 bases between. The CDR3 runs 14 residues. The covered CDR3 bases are TGTGCCTGGAGTCTAGAAACGAGGAACACAGAAGTCTTC. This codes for CAWSLETRNTEVF. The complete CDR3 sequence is CAWSLETRNTEVFF.

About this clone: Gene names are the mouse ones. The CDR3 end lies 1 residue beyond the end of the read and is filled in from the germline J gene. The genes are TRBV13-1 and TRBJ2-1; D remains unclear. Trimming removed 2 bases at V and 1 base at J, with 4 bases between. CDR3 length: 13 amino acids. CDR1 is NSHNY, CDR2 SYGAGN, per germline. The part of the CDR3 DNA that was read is TGTGCCAGCAGTGAAGGCAACTATGCTGAGCAGTTC. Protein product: CASSEGNYAEQF. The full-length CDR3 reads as CASSEGNYAEQFF.

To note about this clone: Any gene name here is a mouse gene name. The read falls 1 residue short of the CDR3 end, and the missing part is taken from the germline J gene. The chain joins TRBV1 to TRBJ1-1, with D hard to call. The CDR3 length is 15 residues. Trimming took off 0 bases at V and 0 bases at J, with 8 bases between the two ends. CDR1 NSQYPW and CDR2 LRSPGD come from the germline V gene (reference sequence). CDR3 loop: CTCSAEDNANTEVFF. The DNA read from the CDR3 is TGCACCTGCAGTGCAGAAGACAATGCAAACACAGAAGTCTTC. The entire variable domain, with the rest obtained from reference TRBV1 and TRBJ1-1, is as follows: VTLLEQNPRWRLVPRGQAVNLRCILKNSQYPWMSWYQQDLQKQLQWLFTLRSPGDKEVKSLPGADYLATRVTDTELRLQVANMSQGRTLYCTCSAEDNANTEVFFGKGTRLTVV.

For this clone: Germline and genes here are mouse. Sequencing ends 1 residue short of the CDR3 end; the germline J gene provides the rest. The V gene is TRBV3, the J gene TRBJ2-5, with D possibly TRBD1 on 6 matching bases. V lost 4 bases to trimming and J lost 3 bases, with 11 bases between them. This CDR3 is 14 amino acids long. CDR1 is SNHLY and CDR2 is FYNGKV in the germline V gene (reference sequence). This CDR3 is CASSSQGWQDTQYF. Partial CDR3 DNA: TGTGCCAGCAGCTCACAGGGATGGCAAGACACCCAGTAC. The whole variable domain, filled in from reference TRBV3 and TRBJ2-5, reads GPKVLQIPSHQIIDMGQMVTLNCDPVSNHLYFYWYKQILGQQMEFLVNFYNGKVMEKSKLFKDQFSVERPDGSYFTLKIQPTALEDSAVYFCASSSQGWQDTQYFGPGTRLLVL.

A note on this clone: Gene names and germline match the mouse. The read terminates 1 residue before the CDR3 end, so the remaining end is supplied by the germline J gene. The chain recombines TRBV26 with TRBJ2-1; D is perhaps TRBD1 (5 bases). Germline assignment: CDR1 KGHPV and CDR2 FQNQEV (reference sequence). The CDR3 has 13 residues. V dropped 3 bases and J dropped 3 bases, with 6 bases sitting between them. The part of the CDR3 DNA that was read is TGTGCCAGCAGTCTTCAGGGCTATGCTGAGCAGTTC. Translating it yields CASSLQGYAEQF. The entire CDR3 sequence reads CASSLQGYAEQFF.

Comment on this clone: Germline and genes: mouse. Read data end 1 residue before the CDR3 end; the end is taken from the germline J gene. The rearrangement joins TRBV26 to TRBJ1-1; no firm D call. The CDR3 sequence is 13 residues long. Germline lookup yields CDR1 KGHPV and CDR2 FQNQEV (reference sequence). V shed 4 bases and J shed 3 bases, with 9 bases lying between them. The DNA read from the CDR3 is TGTGCCAGCAGTCGAGGGTTGGACACAGAAGTCTTC. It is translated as CASSRGLDTEVF. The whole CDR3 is CASSRGLDTEVFF.

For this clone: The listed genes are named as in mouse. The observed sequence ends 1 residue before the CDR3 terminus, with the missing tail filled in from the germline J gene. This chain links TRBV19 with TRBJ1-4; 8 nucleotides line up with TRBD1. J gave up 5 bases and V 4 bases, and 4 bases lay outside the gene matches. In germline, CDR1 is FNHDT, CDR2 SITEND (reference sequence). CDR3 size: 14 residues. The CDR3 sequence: CASSRTGKNERLFF. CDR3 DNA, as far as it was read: TGTGCCAGCAGTCGGACAGGGAAAAACGAAAGATTATTT.

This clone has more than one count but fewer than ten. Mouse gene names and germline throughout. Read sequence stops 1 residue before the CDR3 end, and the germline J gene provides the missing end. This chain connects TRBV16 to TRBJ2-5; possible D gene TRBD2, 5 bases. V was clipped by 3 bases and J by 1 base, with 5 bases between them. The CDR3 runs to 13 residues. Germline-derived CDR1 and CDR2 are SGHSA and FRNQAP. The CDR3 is CASSFGDQDTQYF. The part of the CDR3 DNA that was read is TGTGCAAGCAGCTTTGGGGACCAAGACACCCAGTAC.

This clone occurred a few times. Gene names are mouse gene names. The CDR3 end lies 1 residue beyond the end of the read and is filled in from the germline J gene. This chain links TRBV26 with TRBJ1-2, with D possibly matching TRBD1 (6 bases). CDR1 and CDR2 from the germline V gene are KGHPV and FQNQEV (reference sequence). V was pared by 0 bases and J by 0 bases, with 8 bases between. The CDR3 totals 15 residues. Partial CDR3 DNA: TGTGCCAGCAGTCTGTCCGGGACAACAAACTCCGACTACACC. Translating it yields CASSLSGTTNSDYT. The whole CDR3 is CASSLSGTTNSDYTF.

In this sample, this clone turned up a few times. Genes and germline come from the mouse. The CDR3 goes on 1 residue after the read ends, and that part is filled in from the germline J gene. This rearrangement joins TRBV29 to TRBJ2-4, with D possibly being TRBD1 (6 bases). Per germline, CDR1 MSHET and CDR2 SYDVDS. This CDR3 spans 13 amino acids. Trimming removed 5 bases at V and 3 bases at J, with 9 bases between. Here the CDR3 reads CASSPGQQNTLYF. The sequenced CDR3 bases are TGTGCTAGCAGTCCGGGACAACAAAACACCTTGTAC.

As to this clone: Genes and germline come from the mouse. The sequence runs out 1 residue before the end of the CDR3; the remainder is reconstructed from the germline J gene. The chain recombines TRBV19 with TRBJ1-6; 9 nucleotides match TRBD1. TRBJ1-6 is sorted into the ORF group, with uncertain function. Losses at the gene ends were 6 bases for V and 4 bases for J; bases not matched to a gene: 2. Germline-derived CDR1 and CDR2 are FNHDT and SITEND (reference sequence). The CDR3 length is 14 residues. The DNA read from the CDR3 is TGTGCCAGCACCGGGACAGGGTATAATTCGCCCCTCTAC. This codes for CASTGTGYNSPLY. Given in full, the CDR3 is CASTGTGYNSPLYF.

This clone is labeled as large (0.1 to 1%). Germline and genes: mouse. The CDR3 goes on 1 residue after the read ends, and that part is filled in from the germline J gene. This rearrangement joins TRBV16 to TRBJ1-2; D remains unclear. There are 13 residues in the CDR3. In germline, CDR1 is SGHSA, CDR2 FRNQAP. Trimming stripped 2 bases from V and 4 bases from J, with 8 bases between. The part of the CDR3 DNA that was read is TGTGCAAGCAGCTTACAGCGGGGCTCCGACTACACC. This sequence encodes CASSLQRGSDYT. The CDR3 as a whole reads CASSLQRGSDYTF. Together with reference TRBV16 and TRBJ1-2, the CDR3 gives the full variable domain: NAGVIQTPRHKVTGKGQEATLWCEPISGHSAVFWYRQTIVQGLEFLTYFRNQAPIDDSGMPKERFSAQMPNQSHSTLKIQSTQPQDSAVYLCASSLQRGSDYTFGSGTRLLVI.

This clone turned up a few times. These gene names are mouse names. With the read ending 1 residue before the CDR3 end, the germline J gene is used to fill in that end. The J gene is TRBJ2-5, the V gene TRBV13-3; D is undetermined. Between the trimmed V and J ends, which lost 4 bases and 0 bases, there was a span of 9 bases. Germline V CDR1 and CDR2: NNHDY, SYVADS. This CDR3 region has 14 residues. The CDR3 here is CASSPRINQDTQYF. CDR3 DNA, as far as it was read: TGTGCCAGCAGTCCCCGCATTAACCAAGACACCCAGTAC. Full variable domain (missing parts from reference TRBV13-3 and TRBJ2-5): EAAVTQSPRSKVAVTGGKVTLSCHQTNNHDYMYWYRQDTGHGLRLIHYSYVADSTEKGDIPDGYKASRPSQENFSLILELASLSQTAVYFCASSPRINQDTQYFGPGTRLLVL.

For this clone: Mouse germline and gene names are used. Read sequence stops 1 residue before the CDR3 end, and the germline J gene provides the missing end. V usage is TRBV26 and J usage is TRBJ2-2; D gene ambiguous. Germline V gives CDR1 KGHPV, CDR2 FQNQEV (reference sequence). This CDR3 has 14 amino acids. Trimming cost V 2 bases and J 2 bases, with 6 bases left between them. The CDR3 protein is CASSLIQNTGQLYF. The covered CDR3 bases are TGTGCCAGCAGTCTGATACAGAACACCGGGCAGCTCTAC. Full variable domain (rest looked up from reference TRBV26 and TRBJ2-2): NSKVIQTPRYLVKGQGQKAKMRCIPEKGHPVVFWYQQNKNNEFKFLINFQNQEVLQQIDMTEKRFSAECPSNSPCSLEIQSSEAGDSALYLCASSLIQNTGQLYFGEGSKLTVL.